The next 2 T cell receptor beta chains were all read from a single sample in a study of T cells in Graves' hyperthyroidism and ophthalmopathy. Researchers took RNA transcripts and amplified the TCR beta CDR3 regions from them. The TCR CDR3 was amplified in a first-round RT-PCR using the HTBI primer set. From the multiplex PCR reads, TCRdb called clonotypes with MiXCR, one entry per CDR3 protein. The sample holds hundreds of thousands of distinct CDR3 sequences, around 19% seen once. Material for sequencing was blood. The source is a woman aged 45-60 years with Graves' hyperthyroidism that later progressed to Graves' ophthalmopathy.

V gene TRBV10-2 combines with J gene TRBJ1-1; no reliable D call. CDR1 and CDR2 (germline): WSHSY, SAAADI. This CDR3 contains 14 residues. Deletions cut 7 bases from V and 1 base from J, with 13 bases between. CDR3 protein: CASKVDERNTEAFF. The CDR3 DNA sequence: TGCGCCAGCAAGGTTGACGAGAGGAACACTGAAGCTTTCTTT.

This clonotype occurred many times. The chain is built from TRBV11-2 and TRBJ2-1; TRBD2 matches at 12 bases. The CDR3 is 16 amino acids. Germline CDR1 and CDR2: SGHAT and FQNNGV. Trimming cost V 1 base and J 7 bases; bases outside gene matches: 5. The CDR3: CASSLASGGANNEQFF. The CDR3 DNA sequence: TGTGCCAGCAGCTTAGCTAGCGGGGGGGCTAATAATGAGCAGTTCTTC.